Given below is one T cell receptor beta chain in context. Its antigen is unknown. CDR3 length: 13 amino acids. The germline gives CDR1 SGDLS, CDR2 YYNGEE. Trimming pared 0 bases from V and 8 bases from J, leaving 6 bases between. This sample is part of a study of T cell responses to AZD1222 COVID-19 vaccine. Study conclusions and caveats: Spike-specific TCR breadth and depth rose after two AZD1222 doses. Baseline seropositivity characterized only a handful of AZD1222 recipients.

Assay used: immunoSEQ multiplex PCR; TCRdb lists only in-frame clones, some missing. The sample lists around 160,000 clones, more than 70% seen once, with approximately 16% in the top ten. This TCR was sampled from an adult in good health. The input for sequencing was peripheral blood, taken on day 0 of AZD1222 vaccination. The chain has TRBV9 and TRBJ1-6; no firm D call. The CDR3 nucleotides read TGTGCCAGCAGCGTAGGGACGTATTCACCCCTCCACTTT. Protein sequence: CASSVGTYSPLHF.